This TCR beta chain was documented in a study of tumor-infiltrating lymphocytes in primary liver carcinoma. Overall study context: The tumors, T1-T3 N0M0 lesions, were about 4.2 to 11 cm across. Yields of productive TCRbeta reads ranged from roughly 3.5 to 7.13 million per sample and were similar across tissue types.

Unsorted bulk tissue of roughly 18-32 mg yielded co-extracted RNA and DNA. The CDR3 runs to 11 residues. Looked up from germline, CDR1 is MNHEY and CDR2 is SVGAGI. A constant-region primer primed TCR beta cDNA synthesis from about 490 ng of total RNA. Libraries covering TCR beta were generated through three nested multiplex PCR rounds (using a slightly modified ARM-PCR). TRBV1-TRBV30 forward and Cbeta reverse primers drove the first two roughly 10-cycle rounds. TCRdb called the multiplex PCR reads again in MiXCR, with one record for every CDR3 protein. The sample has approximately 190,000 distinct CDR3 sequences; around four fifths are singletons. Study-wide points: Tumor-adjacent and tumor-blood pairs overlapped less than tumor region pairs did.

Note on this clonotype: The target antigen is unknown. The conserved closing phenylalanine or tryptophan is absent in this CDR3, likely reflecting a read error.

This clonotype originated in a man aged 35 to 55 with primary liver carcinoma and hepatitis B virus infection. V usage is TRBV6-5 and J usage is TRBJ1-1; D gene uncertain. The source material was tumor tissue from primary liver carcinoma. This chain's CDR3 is CATSSGVEAFY. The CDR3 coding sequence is TGTGCCACCAGTTCCGGCGTTGAAGCTTTCTAT.